One and the same sample provided the 8 T cell receptor beta chains below, sequenced in a study of a mutant IDH1 vaccine in newly diagnosed glioma. Measured with immunoSEQ multiplex PCR; TCRdb has only the in-frame clones, and not every one. The data hold more than 30,000 clones, with 90% observed a single time. Time point in this sample: week 11, during vaccination. All doses held 300 ug of mutant IDH1 20-mer peptide, with topical imiquimod. Their specific antigens are unknown. The sequences come from PBMCs, collected from a glioma patient whose treatment included an IDH1 peptide vaccine. The receptors were gathered from a man aged 18 to 30 with glioma.

The chain has TRBV5-6 and TRBJ1-1; D is unclear. CDR3 length: 12 amino acids. The germline V gene has CDR1 SGHDT and CDR2 YYEEEE. Trimming shortened V by 0 bases and J by 0 bases, and 0 bases separated the two germline ends. The CDR3 here is CASSLVNTEAFF. The CDR3 coding sequence is TGTGCCAGCAGCTTGGTGAACACTGAAGCTTTCTTT.

This chain uses TRBV4-3 with TRBJ2-1; D is uncertain. Trimming took 8 bases from V and 7 from J, leaving 12 bases between them. The CDR3 totals 12 residues. From germline, CDR1 is LGHNA and CDR2 YSLEER. DNA for the CDR3: TGCGCCAGCGCAAACCGGGCAAATGAGCAGTTCTTC. Translated: CASANRANEQFF.

The chain's CDR3 is CASRSGYSSGGETQYF. The DNA for the CDR3 is TGTGCCAGCAGGTCAGGTTACAGCTCGGGAGGAGAGACCCAGTACTTC. This chain connects TRBV7-9 to TRBJ2-5, with 7 bases aligning to TRBD2. The V segment lost 6 bases and the J segment 4 bases; nucleotides outside the gene matches: 14. Germline CDR1 reads SEHNR; CDR2 reads FQNEAQ (reference sequence). The CDR3 contains 16 residues.

The chain employs TRBV6-5 and TRBJ1-2; perhaps TRBD1 as D (5 bases). This CDR3 spans 14 amino acids. CDR1 is MNHEY, CDR2 SVGAGI, per germline. Trimming stripped 4 bases from V and 3 bases from J, with 12 bases between. The CDR3 sequence is CASSWQGADYGYTF. The CDR3 DNA follows: TGTGCCAGCAGTTGGCAGGGTGCGGACTATGGCTACACCTTC.

The chain is built from TRBV20-1 and TRBJ2-7, with D perhaps matching TRBD2 (5 bases). The V gene lost 7 bases and the J gene lost 6 bases, with 13 bases spanning the gap. Germline V gene data show CDR1 as DFQATT and CDR2 as SNEGSKA (reference sequence). CDR3 length: 11 amino acids. The DNA for the CDR3 is TGCAGTGTCGAGGGCCCCCTCGAGCAGTACTTC. Translating it yields CSVEGPLEQYF.

V usage is TRBV13 and J usage is TRBJ2-1; the match to TRBD2 covers 11 bases. The CDR3 consists of 16 residues. The V gene end was trimmed by 1 base and the J gene end by 4 bases; junction bases not matched to a gene: 3. Germline-derived CDR1 and CDR2 are PRHDT and FYEKMQ (reference sequence). The DNA of the CDR3 is TGTGCCAGCAGCTTAGATGCTAGCGGGAGGTACAATGAGCAGTTCTTC. Its translation: CASSLDASGRYNEQFF.

This rearrangement joins TRBV7-8 to TRBJ1-5; 8 positions agree with TRBD1. Germline loops: CDR1 SGHVS, CDR2 FQNEAQ. The V gene end was trimmed by 5 bases and the J gene end by 3 bases; junction bases not matched to a gene: 6. CDR3 length: 15 amino acids. The DNA for the CDR3 is TGTGCCAGCAGCGGGCCGACAGGGGACAATCAGCCCCAGCATTTT. Its translation: CASSGPTGDNQPQHF.

The V gene is TRBV18, the J gene TRBJ2-7; D may be TRBD1 (6 bases). The CDR3 is 14 amino acids. Germline V lookup: CDR1 KGHSH, CDR2 LQKENI. Deletions cut 2 bases from V and 6 bases from J, with 14 bases between. CDR3 residues: CASSPGGRGVEQYF. CDR3 DNA: TGTGCCAGCTCACCAGGGGGCAGGGGTGTCGAGCAGTACTTC.